Detailed here is one T cell receptor (beta chain). Its antigen remains unidentified. The method was immunoSEQ multiplex PCR; TCRdb's version includes in-frame clones alone and lacks a portion of them. Altogether under 100,000 clones are present, around nine tenths being singletons, with the ten largest covering approximately 5%. This sample was taken from a study of T cell responses to AZD1222 COVID-19 vaccine. Study-level points and caveats: Just a handful of AZD1222 recipients tested seropositive at baseline. Vaccination with two AZD1222 doses was followed by a rise in Spike-specific TCR breadth and depth. Vaccine-associated CD4 TCRs spanned spike, dominant at 160-218 and 743-854. Nearly half of spike-specific TCRs reportedly target variant regions that are unmutated in the B.1.351 and B.1.1.7 variants.

V lost 4 bases, J lost 0 bases, and 6 bases stayed unmatched. CDR1 is MGHRA and CDR2 is YSYEKL in the germline V gene. The CDR3 covers 16 residues. This clonotype originated in an adult who received the AZD1222 COVID-19 vaccine. V gene TRBV4-1 combines with J gene TRBJ2-1, with TRBD1 matching over 7 bases. This specimen was peripheral blood, taken 28 days after the second AZD1222 dose. The CDR3 loop reads CASSPYGDSSYNEQFF. The CDR3 nucleotides are TGCGCCAGCAGCCCATATGGGGACAGCTCCTACAATGAGCAGTTCTTC.